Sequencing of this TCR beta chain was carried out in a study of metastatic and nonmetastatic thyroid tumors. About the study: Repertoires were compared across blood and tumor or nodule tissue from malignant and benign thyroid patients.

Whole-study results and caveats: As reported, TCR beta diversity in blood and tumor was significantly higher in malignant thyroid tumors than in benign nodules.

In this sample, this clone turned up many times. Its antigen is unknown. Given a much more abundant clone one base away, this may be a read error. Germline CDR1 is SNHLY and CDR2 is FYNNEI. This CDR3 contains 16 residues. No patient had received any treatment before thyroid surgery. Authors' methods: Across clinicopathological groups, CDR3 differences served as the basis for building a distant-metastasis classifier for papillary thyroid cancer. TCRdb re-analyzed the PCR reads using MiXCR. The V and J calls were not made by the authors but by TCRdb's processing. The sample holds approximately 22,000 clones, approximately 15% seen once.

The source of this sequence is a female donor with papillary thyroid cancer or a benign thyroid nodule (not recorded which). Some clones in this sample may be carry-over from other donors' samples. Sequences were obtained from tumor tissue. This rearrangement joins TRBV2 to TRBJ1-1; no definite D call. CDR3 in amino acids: CASRKGSQTYWSEAIF. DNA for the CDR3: TGTGCCAGCAGGAAGGGATCCCAGACATACTGGTCTGAAGCTATCTTT.